Below are 14 T cell receptor beta chains sequenced from a single sample in a study of blood T cell repertoires in COVID-19. The method was immunoSEQ multiplex PCR; TCRdb's version includes in-frame clones alone and lacks a portion of them. Of some 190,000 clones listed, nearly 90% are singletons. The sequencing sample was made of peripheral blood. The receptors originated from a woman in her thirties or forties who had recovered from COVID-19.

The chain is built from TRBV6-1 and TRBJ1-5; D is possibly TRBD1 (5 bases). The CDR3 is 17 amino acids. In germline, CDR1 is MNHNS, CDR2 SASEGT. Trimming took off 2 bases at V and 0 bases at J, with 14 bases between the two ends. The CDR3 sequence is CASSEKTAQYSNQPQHF. As DNA, the CDR3 is TGTGCCAGCAGTGAAAAGACAGCACAATATAGCAATCAGCCCCAGCATTTT.

The CDR3 sequence: CATADRAPLSLHF. The CDR3 DNA is TGTGCCACTGCGGACAGGGCCCCCCTATCCCTCCACTTT. The chain carries TRBV19 and TRBJ1-6; 8 positions agree with TRBD1. Germline CDR1 and CDR2: LNHDA and SQIVND (reference sequence). The CDR3 spans 13 residues. Germline trimming cut 10 bases from V and 14 bases from J; bases unmatched to any gene: 13.

V is TRBV5-8 and J is TRBJ2-2; 8 nucleotides align to TRBD1. Germline V gene lookup returns CDR1 SGHTS and CDR2 YDEGEE. The length of the CDR3 is 18 residues. Trimming took 0 bases from V and 3 from J; bases not matched to a gene: 10. The CDR3 DNA is TGTGCCAGCAGCTTGGAGACAGGGGCGCGGATGTACACCGGGGAGCTGTTTTTT. It specifies CASSLETGARMYTGELFF.

The rearrangement joins TRBV11-1 to TRBJ2-5; D is possibly TRBD2 (7 bases). The V gene's germline CDR1 is SGHAT and CDR2 FQDESV (reference sequence). V was cut by 5 bases and J by 3 bases, with 16 bases left in between. The CDR3 is 15 residues long. The CDR3 loop is CASSARGGIKETQYF. CDR3 in DNA: TGTGCCAGCAGCGCCAGGGGAGGGATAAAAGAGACCCAGTACTTC.

The V call is TRBV3-1 (or the pseudogene TRBV3-2), the J call TRBJ1-6, with a tentative D call TRBD1 (5 bases). The germline gives CDR1 LGHDT, CDR2 YNNKEL (reference sequence). This CDR3 has 16 residues. V dropped 5 bases and J dropped 7 bases, with 18 bases sitting between them. CDR3 in DNA: TGTGCCAGCAGCGACGCTAAGGGCAGGGTCAATTCACCCCTCCACTTT. Its translation is CASSDAKGRVNSPLHF.

The chain links TRBV5-8 to TRBJ2-5; 9 positions match TRBD2. The CDR3 has 17 amino acids. Germline V lookup: CDR1 SGHTS, CDR2 YDEGEE. Unmatched junction bases numbered 11, after V lost 0 bases and J lost 5 bases. For the CDR3, the DNA is TGTGCCAGCAGCTTGGAATCGTATGGGACTAGCCGGGAGACCCAGTACTTC. It is translated as CASSLESYGTSRETQYF. Variable domain in full (rest from reference TRBV5-8 and TRBJ2-5): EAGVTQSPTHLIKTRGQQATLRCSPISGHTSVYWYQQALGLGLQFLLWYDEGEERNRGNFPPRFSGRQFPNYSSELNVNALELEDSALYLCASSLESYGTSRETQYFGPGTRLLVL.

The chain is built from TRBV5-6 and TRBJ2-7; D unresolved. Between the trimmed V and J ends, which lost 1 base and 4 bases, there was a span of 12 bases. CDR3 length: 14 residues. Germline values: CDR1 SGHDT, CDR2 YYEEEE. CDR3: CASSLTWSAYEQYF. CDR3 in DNA: TGTGCCAGCAGCTTGACGTGGTCAGCGTACGAGCAGTACTTC.

The V gene is TRBV7-2, the J gene TRBJ2-7; 7 bases line up with TRBD2. The V gene end was trimmed by 1 base and the J gene end by 4 bases; junction bases not matched to a gene: 7. The length of the CDR3 is 15 residues. CDR1 SGHTA and CDR2 FQGNSA come from the germline V gene. The CDR3 DNA follows: TGTGCCAGCAGCTTAGGGGGAGGGGCCGGATACGAGCAGTACTTC. It is translated as CASSLGGGAGYEQYF.

The chain uses TRBV5-1 and TRBJ2-2; TRBD2 aligns across 10 bases. The junction had 8 bases not matched to a gene; V was cut back by 0 bases and J by 6 bases. Germline V CDR1 and CDR2: SGHRS, YFSETQ. CDR3 length: 17 amino acids. The DNA of the CDR3 is TGCGCCAGCAGCTTGGATCCTAGCGGGAGTCGGGCCGGGGAGCTGTTTTTT. Protein: CASSLDPSGSRAGELFF. The full variable domain, completed using reference TRBV5-1 and TRBJ2-2, is KAGVTQTPRYLIKTRGQQVTLSCSPISGHRSVSWYQQTPGQGLQFLFEYFSETQRNKGNFPGRFSGRQFSNSRSEMNVSTLELGDSALYLCASSLDPSGSRAGELFFGEGSRLTVL.

Here the CDR3 reads CASSTRQGAHEQYF. Written as DNA, the CDR3 is TGTGCCAGTAGCACCAGACAGGGAGCCCACGAGCAGTACTTC. J is TRBJ2-7 and V is TRBV19; 7 bases agree with TRBD1. The CDR3 extends over 14 amino acids. Trimming took 6 bases from V and 5 from J; bases not matched to a gene: 10. The V gene's germline CDR1 is LNHDA and CDR2 SQIVND (reference sequence). Complete variable domain (other parts from reference TRBV19 and TRBJ2-7): DGGITQSPKYLFRKEGQNVTLSCEQNLNHDAMYWYRQDPGQGLRLIYYSQIVNDFQKGDIAEGYSVSREKKESFPLTVTSAQKNPTAFYLCASSTRQGAHEQYFGPGTRLTVT.

The J gene is TRBJ2-1, the V gene TRBV19; the match to TRBD2 covers 8 bases. The CDR3 has 18 residues. The germline gives CDR1 LNHDA, CDR2 SQIVND (reference sequence). V shed 4 bases and J 10 bases; nucleotides not matched to a gene: 21. CDR3 sequence: CASSTRTTDSPRGGEQFF. CDR3 sequence (DNA): TGTGCCAGTAGTACCCGGACAACTGATAGCCCCCGGGGGGGAGAGCAGTTCTTC.

The rearrangement uses TRBV5-1 and TRBJ2-3, with 8 bases aligning to TRBD2. The V gene end was trimmed by 4 bases and the J gene end by 9 bases; junction bases not matched to a gene: 10. The CDR3 loop spans 14 amino acids. Looked up from germline, CDR1 is SGHRS and CDR2 is YFSETQ. CDR3 nucleotide sequence: TGCGCCAGCAGCGAAGGACTAGCACCAGGAACGCAGTATTTT. Protein product: CASSEGLAPGTQYF.

The chain combines TRBV9 with TRBJ1-3; possibly TRBD1 for D (5 bases). Between the trimmed V and J ends, which lost 0 bases and 1 base, there was a span of 5 bases. The CDR3 runs to 14 residues. In germline, CDR1 is SGDLS, CDR2 YYNGEE. CDR3 bases: TGTGCCAGCAGCGTAGCAGGGTCTGGAAACACCATATATTTT. Translation gives CASSVAGSGNTIYF. Full variable domain (missing parts from reference TRBV9 and TRBJ1-3): DSGVTQTPKHLITATGQRVTLRCSPRSGDLSVYWYQQSLDQGLQFLIQYYNGEERAKGNILERFSAQQFPDLHSELNLSSLELGDSALYFCASSVAGSGNTIYFGEGSWLTVV.

This clone was seen only a few times. This chain uses TRBV10-3 with TRBJ2-1, with TRBD1 matching 8 bases. V gave up 7 bases and J gave up 6 bases; unmatched junction bases: 14. Germline V CDR1 and CDR2: ENHRY, SYGVKD. This CDR3 has 16 residues. CDR3 sequence reads: CAINQGPGQGSNEQFF. The CDR3 DNA follows: TGTGCCATCAACCAGGGGCCCGGACAGGGTTCCAATGAGCAGTTCTTC.